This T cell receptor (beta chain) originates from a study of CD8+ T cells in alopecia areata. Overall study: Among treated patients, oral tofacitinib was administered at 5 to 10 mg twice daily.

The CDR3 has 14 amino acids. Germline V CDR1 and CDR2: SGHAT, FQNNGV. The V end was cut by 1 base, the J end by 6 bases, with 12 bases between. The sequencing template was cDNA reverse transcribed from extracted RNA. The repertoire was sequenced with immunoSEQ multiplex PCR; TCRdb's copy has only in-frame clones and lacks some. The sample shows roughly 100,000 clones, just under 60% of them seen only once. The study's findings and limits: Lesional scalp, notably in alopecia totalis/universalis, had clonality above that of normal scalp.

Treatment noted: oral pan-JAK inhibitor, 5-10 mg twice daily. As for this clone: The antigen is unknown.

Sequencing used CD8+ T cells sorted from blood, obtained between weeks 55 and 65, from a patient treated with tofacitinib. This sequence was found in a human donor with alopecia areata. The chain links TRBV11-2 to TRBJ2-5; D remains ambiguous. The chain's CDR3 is CASSLGFGVKTQYF. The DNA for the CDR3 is TGTGCCAGCAGCTTAGGTTTTGGGGTAAAGACCCAGTACTTC.